The clone carrying this T cell receptor beta chain has only one observation. This specimen comes from a study of blood T cell repertoires in COVID-19. Study overall: The United States, Italy and Spain supplied acute and convalescent COVID-19 samples. Nucleic acid was either cDNA or gDNA, and it came from T cells, B-cell-depleted T cells, or PBMCs.

The germline V gene has CDR1 MNHEY and CDR2 SVGEGT. The CDR3 consists of 19 residues. The ends lost 0 bases at V and 0 bases at J; junction bases unmatched: 10. Source study methods: Amplified reference gene primers provided the basis for estimating nucleated cell counts. Produced via immunoSEQ multiplex PCR; TCRdb's table is partial and in-frame only. The D gene and trimming were derived from the DNA, and the V and J assignments and clone size from that table. The table includes about 220,000 clones, 75% to 85% detected once. Followed over time, Seattle patients had been enrolled while infection was active.

The genes are TRBV6-2 or TRBV6-3 and TRBJ2-4; 8 nucleotides line up with TRBD1. The sequence was collected from a woman in her seventies with COVID-19, enrolled during active disease. The material sequenced was peripheral blood. This CDR3 reads CASSYSLQGEVLAKNIQYF. Here the CDR3 DNA reads TGTGCCAGCAGTTACTCGTTACAGGGGGAGGTCCTAGCCAAAAACATTCAGTACTTC.